Only a few counts were recorded for the clone carrying this T cell receptor (beta chain). Its antigen is still unknown. Profiled with immunoSEQ multiplex PCR; TCRdb holds only in-frame clones, not every one. The sample lists about 46,000 clones, about 90% occurring once. This record belongs to a study of T cell responses to AZD1222 COVID-19 vaccine. In germline, CDR1 is MDHEN, CDR2 SYDVKM. The CDR3 length is 13 residues. Trimming removed 7 bases at V and 3 bases at J, with 13 bases between. The study's findings and limits: Baseline antibody screening turned up just a handful of seropositive AZD1222 recipients. Clonal diversity may have been underestimated, and the donors were mostly white British, with more females than males.

The material was peripheral blood, obtained 28 days after the second AZD1222 dose. This receptor was identified in an adult who received the AZD1222 COVID-19 vaccine. The V gene is TRBV28, the J gene TRBJ2-7; weak D call: TRBD2 (5 bases). This chain's CDR3 is CASTGGRGYEQYF. CDR3 DNA sequence: TGTGCCAGCACGGGTGGGAGAGGCTACGAGCAGTACTTC.